A selection of T cell receptor beta chains follows, all from one sample in a study of T-cell reconstitution after alpha-beta-depleted transplantation in children. TCRdb fed the PCR reads into MiXCR, producing one record per CDR3 protein. Of fewer than 1 million distinct CDR3 sequences listed, around 17% are singletons. The sequences come from PBMCs, mostly from graft donor cells, collected 360 days after TCRalphabeta/CD19-depleted stem cell transplant. The receptor set was obtained from a male patient under 18 who had a stem cell transplant for acute lymphoblastic leukemia, so the T cells may come from the graft donor. Each CDR3 is given without its conserved first and last residue.

>TRBV10-2|TRBJ1-1
ASSEGQGLTEAF
>TRBV9|TRBJ2-3
ASSVEPSTDTQY
>TRBV25-1|TRBJ2-2
ASSERLGAGELF
>TRBV6-5|TRBJ2-7
ASSFGTRGYEQY
>TRBV4-2|TRBJ2-3
ASSRLAGVAVSTDTQY
>TRBV20-1|TRBJ1-3
SAAGARSGNTIY
>TRBV5-1|TRBJ2-5
ASSLANGRNGETQY
>TRBV6-5|TRBJ1-5
ASSYSNGNQPQH
>TRBV4-1|TRBJ1-1
ASSQVMVTEAF
>TRBV3-1|TRBJ2-3
ACSDRFSLARGRTDTQY
>TRBV7-9|TRBJ2-7
ASSNLRGLASYEQY
>TRBV5-1|TRBJ2-5
ASSSDPGGQETQY
>TRBV6-1|TRBJ2-3
ASSLDYLTDTQY
>TRBV19|TRBJ2-1
ASSIAGTSAHEQF
>TRBV10-3|TRBJ2-1
AISDHTVGYNEQF
>TRBV5-1|TRBJ2-3
ASSQTPPGGASDTQY
>TRBV5-1|TRBJ2-2
ASSPSFTGELF
>TRBV5-1|TRBJ2-3
ASSWTVPSTDTQY
>TRBV25-1|TRBJ2-7
ASSEYRGREGHEQY
>TRBV10-3|TRBJ1-5
AVGEGSFNQPQH
>TRBV3-1|TRBJ2-2
ASSLYPQGHGELF
>TRBV7-8|TRBJ2-1
ASSLFSGTSGRSYNEQF
>TRBV19|TRBJ1-5
ASSIELLVSNQPQH
>TRBV20-1|TRBJ1-3
SAPRGTGGSGNTIY
>TRBV6-1|TRBJ1-4
ASSVRGLATNEKLF
>TRBV12-3/TRBV12-4|TRBJ2-3
ASSLRLAGLDTQY
>TRBV29-1|TRBJ2-5
SVVGRYQETQY
>TRBV20-1|TRBJ1-1
SAPGQINTEAF
>TRBV20-1|TRBJ2-5
SASTGGRETQY
>TRBV12-3/TRBV12-4|TRBJ1-2
ASTLSGVTGYT
>TRBV29-1|TRBJ2-1
SVHGWYEQF
>TRBV12-3/TRBV12-4|TRBJ2-3
ASSLDGRAKDTQY
>TRBV12-3/TRBV12-4|TRBJ2-1
ASSSGGAASYNEQF
>TRBV9|TRBJ2-1
ASSVRARKDNEQF
>TRBV7-6|TRBJ1-4
ASGTALSTNEKLF
>TRBV9|TRBJ2-6
ASSVGANVLT
>TRBV5-5|TRBJ2-2
ASSLAGLPGELF
>TRBV13|TRBJ2-1
ASSPQVAPGTSGSGVNEQF
>TRBV20-1|TRBJ2-1
SASLLAGGFKSYNEQF
>TRBV6-5|TRBJ2-5
ASSSKPRQETQY
>TRBV7-6|TRBJ2-7
ASSFGGTSKEQY
>TRBV5-1|TRBJ2-1
ASSLEGLAVYNEQF
>TRBV4-1|TRBJ2-5
ASSQRGREETQY
>TRBV11-2|TRBJ1-1
ASSLVPGGPGEAF
>TRBV6-4|TRBJ2-1
ASSDSYLAGAYNEQF
>TRBV7-9|TRBJ2-1
ASSLSDRGF
>TRBV23-1|TRBJ2-4
ASASVGRIPSKNIQY